Described below is a single T cell receptor (beta chain) sequence and its context. Its cognate antigen is unknown. With 6 bases removed from V and 7 bases from J, the gap between germline ends came to 14 bases. CDR1 SGHNT and CDR2 YYREEE come from the germline V gene (reference sequence). The CDR3 runs 13 residues. The source of the sample is a study of cytomegalovirus exposure and HLA in healthy donors. General study results and limits: In a later analysis, most CMV-associated TCR beta chains appeared HLA-restricted.

A multiplex PCR was run with 60 Vbeta primers and 13 Jbeta primers. Assay: immunoSEQ multiplex PCR; the TCRdb copy retains only in-frame clones and omits some. The sample has 150,000 to 200,000 clones, approximately 79% seen once; the top ten hold roughly 2%. The sequencing sample was made of PBMCs. This receptor was obtained from a human donor in good health. The chain joins TRBV5-4 to TRBJ2-1; the D gene is possibly TRBD2 (6 bases). CDR3 loop: CASTPGTGNEQFF. The CDR3, as DNA: TGTGCCAGCACTCCCGGGACTGGAAATGAGCAGTTCTTC.